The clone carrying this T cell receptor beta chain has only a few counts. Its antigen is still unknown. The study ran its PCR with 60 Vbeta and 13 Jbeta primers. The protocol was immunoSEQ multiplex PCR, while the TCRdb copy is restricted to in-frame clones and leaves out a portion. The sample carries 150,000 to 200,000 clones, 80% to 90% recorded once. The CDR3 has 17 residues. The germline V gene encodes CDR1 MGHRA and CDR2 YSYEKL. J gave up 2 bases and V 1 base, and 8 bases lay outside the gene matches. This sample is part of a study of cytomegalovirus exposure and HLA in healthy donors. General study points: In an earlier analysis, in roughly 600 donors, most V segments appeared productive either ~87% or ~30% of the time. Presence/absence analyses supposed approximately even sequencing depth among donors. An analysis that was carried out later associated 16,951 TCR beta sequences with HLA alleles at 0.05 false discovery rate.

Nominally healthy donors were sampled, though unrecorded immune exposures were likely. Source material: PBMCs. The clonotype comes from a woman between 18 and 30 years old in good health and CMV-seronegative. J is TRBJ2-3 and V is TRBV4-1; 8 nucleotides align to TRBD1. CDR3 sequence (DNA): TGCGCCAGCAGCCAAGTACCCGCAGGGGGCTCCACAGATACGCAGTATTTT. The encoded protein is CASSQVPAGGSTDTQYF.